This TCR beta chain was retrieved from a study of cytomegalovirus exposure and HLA in healthy donors. In the study overall: Earlier, roughly 180 million T cells were analyzed, and 117 million unique TCR beta sequences were found among them.

Study-wide results and limits: Per published reports, the classifier diagnosed cytomegalovirus status with high specificity and sensitivity.

These donors counted as nominally healthy when sampled, but unrecorded immune exposures were likely. V lost 0 bases and J lost 1; bases outside the gene matches: 4. Germline CDR1 is GTSNPN and CDR2 is SVGIG (reference sequence). The CDR3 is 15 residues long. PCR involved 60 Vbeta and 13 Jbeta primers. Sequencing used immunoSEQ multiplex PCR; TCRdb keeps in-frame clones, though not all of them. Among a few hundred thousand clones listed, 65% to 90% were seen once. Concerning this clone itself: The antigen is undetermined.

This sequence joins TRBV30 and TRBJ1-1, with TRBD1 identical over 8 bases. The sequence came from a girl under 18 in good health and CMV-seronegative. The sample taken for sequencing was PBMCs. CDR3 loop: CAWSVLGQGNTEAFF. CDR3 bases: TGTGCCTGGAGTGTACTTGGACAGGGGAACACTGAAGCTTTCTTT.